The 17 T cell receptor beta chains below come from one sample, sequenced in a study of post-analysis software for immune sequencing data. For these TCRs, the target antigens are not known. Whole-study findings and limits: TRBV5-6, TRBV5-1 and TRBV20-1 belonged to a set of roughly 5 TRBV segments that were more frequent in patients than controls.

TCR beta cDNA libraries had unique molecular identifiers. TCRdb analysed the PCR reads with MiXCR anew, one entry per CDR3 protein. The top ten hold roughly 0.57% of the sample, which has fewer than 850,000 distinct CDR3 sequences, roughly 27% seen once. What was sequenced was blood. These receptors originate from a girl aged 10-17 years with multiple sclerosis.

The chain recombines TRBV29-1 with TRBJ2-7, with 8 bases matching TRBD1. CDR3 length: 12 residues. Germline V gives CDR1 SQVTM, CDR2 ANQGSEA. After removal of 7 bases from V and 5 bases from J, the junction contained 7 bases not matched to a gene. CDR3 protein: CSARTGPNEQYF. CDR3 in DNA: TGCAGCGCCCGGACAGGGCCCAACGAGCAGTACTTC.

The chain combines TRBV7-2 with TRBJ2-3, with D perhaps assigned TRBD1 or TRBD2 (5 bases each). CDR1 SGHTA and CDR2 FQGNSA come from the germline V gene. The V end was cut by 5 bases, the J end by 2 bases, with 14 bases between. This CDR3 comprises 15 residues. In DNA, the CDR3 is TGTGCCAGCAGCGTCTCCGGGACCACCACAGATACGCAGTATTTT. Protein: CASSVSGTTTDTQYF.

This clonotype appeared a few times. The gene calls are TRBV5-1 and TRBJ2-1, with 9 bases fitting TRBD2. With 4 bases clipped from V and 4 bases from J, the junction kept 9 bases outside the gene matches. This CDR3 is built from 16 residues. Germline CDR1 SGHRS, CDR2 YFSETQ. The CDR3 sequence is CASSLYSSGAYNEQFF. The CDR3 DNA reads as TGCGCCAGCAGCCTCTATTCTAGCGGGGCTTACAATGAGCAGTTCTTC. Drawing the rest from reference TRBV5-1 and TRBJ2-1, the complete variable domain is KAGVTQTPRYLIKTRGQQVTLSCSPISGHRSVSWYQQTPGQGLQFLFEYFSETQRNKGNFPGRFSGRQFSNSRSEMNVSTLELGDSALYLCASSLYSSGAYNEQFFGPGTRLTVL.

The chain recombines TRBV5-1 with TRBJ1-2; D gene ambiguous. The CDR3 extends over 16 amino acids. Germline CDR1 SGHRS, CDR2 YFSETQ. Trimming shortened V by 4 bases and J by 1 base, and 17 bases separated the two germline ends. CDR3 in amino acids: CASSNPSENYNYGYTF. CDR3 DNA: TGCGCCAGCAGCAACCCGTCAGAGAATTATAACTATGGCTACACCTTC. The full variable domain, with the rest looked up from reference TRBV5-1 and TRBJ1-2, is KAGVTQTPRYLIKTRGQQVTLSCSPISGHRSVSWYQQTPGQGLQFLFEYFSETQRNKGNFPGRFSGRQFSNSRSEMNVSTLELGDSALYLCASSNPSENYNYGYTFGSGTRLTVV.

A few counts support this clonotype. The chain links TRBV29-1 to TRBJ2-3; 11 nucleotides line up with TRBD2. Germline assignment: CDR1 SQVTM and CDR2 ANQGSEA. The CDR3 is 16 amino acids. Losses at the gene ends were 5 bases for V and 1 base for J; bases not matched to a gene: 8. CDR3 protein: CSVSAGTSGRTDTQYF. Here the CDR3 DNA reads TGCAGCGTTTCCGCCGGGACTAGCGGCCGCACAGATACGCAGTATTTT.

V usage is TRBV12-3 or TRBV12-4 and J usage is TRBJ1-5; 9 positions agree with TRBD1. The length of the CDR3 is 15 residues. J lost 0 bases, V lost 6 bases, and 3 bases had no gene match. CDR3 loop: CASRGTGHSNQPQHF. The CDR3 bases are TGTGCCAGCAGGGGGACAGGGCATAGCAATCAGCCCCAGCATTTT.

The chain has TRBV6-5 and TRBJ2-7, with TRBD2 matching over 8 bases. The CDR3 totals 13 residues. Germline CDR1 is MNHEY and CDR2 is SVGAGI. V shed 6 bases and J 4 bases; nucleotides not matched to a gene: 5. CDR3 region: CASSKREWYEQYF. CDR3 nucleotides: TGTGCCAGCAGCAAGCGGGAGTGGTACGAGCAGTACTTC.

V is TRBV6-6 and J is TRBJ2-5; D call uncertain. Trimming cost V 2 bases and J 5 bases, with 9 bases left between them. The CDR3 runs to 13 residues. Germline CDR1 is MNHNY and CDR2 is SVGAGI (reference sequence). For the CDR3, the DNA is TGTGCCAGCAGTTACGCCCGCCAGGAGACCCAGTACTTC. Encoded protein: CASSYARQETQYF.

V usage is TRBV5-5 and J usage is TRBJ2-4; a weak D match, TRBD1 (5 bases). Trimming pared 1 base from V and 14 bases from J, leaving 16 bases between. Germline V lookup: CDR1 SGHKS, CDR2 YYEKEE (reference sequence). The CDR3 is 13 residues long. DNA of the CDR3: TGTGCCAGCAGCTTGTGGGGCGACTCCAAGAAGTACTTC. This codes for CASSLWGDSKKYF.

CDR3 amino acids: CASSQDRVGQGGSHEQYF. The CDR3 DNA sequence: TGCGCCAGCAGCCAAGACAGGGTGGGACAGGGGGGGTCCCACGAGCAGTACTTC. The chain couples TRBV4-3 to TRBJ2-5, with 11 nucleotides matching TRBD1. The last part of the DNA fits TRBJ2-7 better; the J call may be wrong. CDR3 length: 18 residues. Germline V gene sequence: CDR1 LGHNA, CDR2 YSLEER.

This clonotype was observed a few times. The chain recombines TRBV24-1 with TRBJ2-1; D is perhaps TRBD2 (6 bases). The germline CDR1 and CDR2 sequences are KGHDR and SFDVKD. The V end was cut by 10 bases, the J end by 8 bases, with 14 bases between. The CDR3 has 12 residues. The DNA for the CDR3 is TGTGCCACGATTCGGGAGCCGGATGAGCAGTTCTTC. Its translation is CATIREPDEQFF.

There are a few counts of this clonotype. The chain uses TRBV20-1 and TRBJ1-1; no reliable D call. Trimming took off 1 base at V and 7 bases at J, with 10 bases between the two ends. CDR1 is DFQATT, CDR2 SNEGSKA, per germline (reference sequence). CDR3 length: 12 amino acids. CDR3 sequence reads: CSARVTVGEAFF. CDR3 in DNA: TGCAGTGCTAGAGTGACGGTGGGTGAAGCTTTCTTT.

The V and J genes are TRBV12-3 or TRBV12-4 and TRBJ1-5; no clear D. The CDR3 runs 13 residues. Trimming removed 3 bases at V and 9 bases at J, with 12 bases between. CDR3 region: CASSLAGIRPQHF. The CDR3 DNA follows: TGTGCCAGCAGTTTGGCCGGGATAAGGCCCCAGCATTTT.

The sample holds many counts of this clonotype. The CDR3 region is CASSYGLAGAWFHNEQFF. The CDR3 DNA follows: TGTGCCAGCAGTTATGGCCTAGCGGGGGCCTGGTTCCACAATGAGCAGTTCTTC. V and J are TRBV6-5 and TRBJ2-1, with TRBD2 matching 10 bases. J was trimmed by 5 bases and V by 3 bases; bases with no gene match: 13. This CDR3 contains 18 residues. Germline V gives CDR1 MNHEY, CDR2 SVGAGI.

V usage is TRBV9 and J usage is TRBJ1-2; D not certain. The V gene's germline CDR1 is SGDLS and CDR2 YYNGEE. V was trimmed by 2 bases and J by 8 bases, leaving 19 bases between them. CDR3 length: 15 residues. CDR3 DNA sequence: TGTGCCAGCAGCGTGAGAGCGGACGGAGGAATCGGCTACACCTTC. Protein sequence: CASSVRADGGIGYTF. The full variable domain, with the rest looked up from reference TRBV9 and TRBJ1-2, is DSGVTQTPKHLITATGQRVTLRCSPRSGDLSVYWYQQSLDQGLQFLIQYYNGEERAKGNILERFSAQQFPDLHSELNLSSLELGDSALYFCASSVRADGGIGYTFGSGTRLTVV.

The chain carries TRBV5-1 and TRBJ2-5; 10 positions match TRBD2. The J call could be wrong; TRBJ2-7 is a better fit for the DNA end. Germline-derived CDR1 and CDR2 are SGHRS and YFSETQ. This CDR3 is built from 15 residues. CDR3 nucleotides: TGCGCCAGCAGCTTGGAAGCGGGAGGGGTCTACGAGCAGTACTTC. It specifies CASSLEAGGVYEQYF.

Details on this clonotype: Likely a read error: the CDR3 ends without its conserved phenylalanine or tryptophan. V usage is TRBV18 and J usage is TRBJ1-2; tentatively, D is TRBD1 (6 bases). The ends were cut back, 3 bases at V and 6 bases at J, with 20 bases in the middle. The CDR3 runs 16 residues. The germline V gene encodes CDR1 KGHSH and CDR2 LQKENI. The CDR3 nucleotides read TGTGCCAGCTCACCGCGCGACAGGCCCGGAGGGGATGGCTACACCTGC. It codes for CASSPRDRPGGDGYTC.